The present entry profiles one T cell receptor beta chain with its context. Its antigen is unidentified. The protocol was immunoSEQ multiplex PCR, while the TCRdb copy is restricted to in-frame clones and leaves out a portion. The data contain some 120,000 clones, 84% of them singletons. The CDR3 length is 20 residues. CDR1 ENHRY and CDR2 SYGVKD come from the germline V gene. V lost 8 bases to trimming and J lost 2 bases; unmatched junction nucleotides: 22. The data were obtained in a study of T cell responses to AZD1222 COVID-19 vaccine. Notes on the study in general: AZD1222 recipients seropositive at baseline numbered only 6 or 7. CD4 TCRs covered the whole spike, strongest at regions 160-218 and 743-854. Spike-specific TCR breadth rose after two AZD1222 doses, and depth rose as well.

Second doses were pooled across both intervals (about 4 or about 12 weeks). The sample consisted of peripheral blood, taken 28 days after the second AZD1222 dose. The receptor comes from an adult who received the AZD1222 COVID-19 vaccine. This rearrangement joins TRBV10-3 to TRBJ1-5, with TRBD1 matching over 9 bases. CDR3 amino acids: CAIGVRGRGQGMMGNQPQHF. The DNA for the CDR3 is TGTGCCATCGGCGTCCGCGGGAGGGGACAGGGTATGATGGGCAATCAGCCCCAGCATTTT.